This section outlines one T cell receptor (beta chain) sequence together with its context. Its antigen is still unknown. Measured with immunoSEQ multiplex PCR; TCRdb has only the in-frame clones, and not every one. The table shows 75,000 to 100,000 clones, with 82% occurring only once. The sample is drawn from a study of radiotherapy plus CTLA-4 blockade in lung cancer. The CDR3 covers 15 residues. The germline V gene encodes CDR1 ENHRY and CDR2 SYGVKD. The V and J ends lost 2 bases and 4 bases respectively, with 14 bases between them. Findings of the study overall: Among blood TCR repertoires after radiotherapy plus ipilimumab, tumor-derived clones expanded.

The study gave focal radiation plus ipilimumab CTLA-4 blockade to patients with chemo-refractory metastatic non-small-cell lung cancer. The TCR comes from a human donor with non-small cell lung cancer who had a partial response to radiotherapy plus ipilimumab. The input for sequencing was peripheral blood, taken from a patient treated with radiotherapy plus ipilimumab. This chain connects TRBV10-3 to TRBJ1-2, with a possible D match to TRBD1 (6 bases). The CDR3 coding sequence is TGTGCCATCAGTGAGGTACAGGGTCAATCCTATGGCTACACCTTC. This translates into CAISEVQGQSYGYTF.